The next 13 T cell receptor beta chains were all read from a single sample in a study of cytomegalovirus exposure and HLA in healthy donors. Only in-frame clones appear in the TCRdb table, and some are missing; sequencing was by immunoSEQ multiplex PCR. The sample gives 150,000 to 170,000 clones, 86% of which show up once; around 24% is in the top ten. Sequenced input: PBMCs. These TCRs come from a man aged 18-30 years in good health and CMV-seropositive.

The rearrangement uses TRBV5-4 and TRBJ2-1, with 8 nucleotides matching TRBD1. The germline gives CDR1 SGHNT, CDR2 YYREEE (reference sequence). This CDR3 spans 16 amino acids. The J segment lost 0 bases and the V segment lost 3 bases, leaving 5 bases of the junction unmatched. CDR3 amino acids: CASSSGGSSSYNEQFF. CDR3 sequence (DNA): TGTGCCAGCAGCTCAGGGGGCTCAAGCTCCTACAATGAGCAGTTCTTC.

This clone was seen just once. The chain joins TRBV10-3 to TRBJ2-5, with TRBD1 identical over 7 bases. This CDR3 has 15 residues. Germline V gene lookup returns CDR1 ENHRY and CDR2 SYGVKD. V lost 0 bases to trimming and J lost 1 base; unmatched junction nucleotides: 2. The CDR3 sequence: CAISESRQGQETQYF. CDR3 DNA: TGTGCCATCAGTGAGTCCAGACAGGGCCAAGAGACCCAGTACTTC.

V and J are TRBV5-5 and TRBJ1-3; possibly TRBD1 for D (5 bases). Germline loops: CDR1 SGHKS, CDR2 YYEKEE (reference sequence). The germline V and J ends were trimmed by 1 base and 7 bases, with 15 bases remaining between them. The CDR3 totals 15 residues. As DNA, the CDR3 is TGTGCCAGCAGCTTGTCAGGGCCCTCCTGGAACACCATATATTTT. Protein sequence: CASSLSGPSWNTIYF.

The J gene is TRBJ2-7, the V gene TRBV4-1; D gene uncertain. Germline CDR1 MGHRA, CDR2 YSYEKL. The V and J ends lost 4 bases and 2 bases respectively, with 15 bases between them. The CDR3 extends over 15 amino acids. The CDR3 reads CASSPLSRLPYEQYF. CDR3 bases: TGCGCCAGCAGCCCCCTGAGCAGGCTACCCTACGAGCAGTACTTC.

The V and J genes are TRBV15 and TRBJ2-7; maybe TRBD1 (6 bases). V was clipped by 0 bases and J by 2 bases, with 8 bases between them. The length of the CDR3 is 14 residues. The V gene's germline CDR1 is LNHNV and CDR2 YYDKDF (reference sequence). The CDR3 sequence is CATSRDNRAYEQYF. The CDR3, as DNA: TGTGCCACCAGCAGAGATAACAGGGCCTACGAGCAGTACTTC.

The chain uses TRBV2 and TRBJ2-3; a possible D gene is TRBD1 (5 bases). Germline assignment: CDR1 SNHLY and CDR2 FYNNEI. The CDR3 covers 14 residues. Trimming shortened V by 6 bases and J by 1 base, and 11 bases separated the two germline ends. CDR3 in amino acids: CASRVQQGTDTQYF. The CDR3 DNA follows: TGTGCCAGCAGAGTACAACAGGGCACAGATACGCAGTATTTT.

The chain's CDR3 is CASSLDRGDQPQHF. The CDR3 region has the DNA TGTGCCAGCAGTTTGGACAGGGGTGATCAGCCCCAGCATTTT. The gene calls are TRBV2 and TRBJ1-5, with 9 bases that match TRBD1. Germline values: CDR1 SNHLY, CDR2 FYNNEI. The CDR3 loop spans 14 amino acids. V gave up 5 bases and J gave up 5 bases; unmatched junction bases: 4.

The chain combines TRBV6-5 with TRBJ1-5, with a tentative D call TRBD1 (6 bases). Trimming left V 5 bases short and J 0 bases short, with 11 bases between. The CDR3 totals 15 residues. In germline, CDR1 is MNHEY, CDR2 SVGAGI. The CDR3 loop is CASSRQANSNQPQHF. CDR3 DNA sequence: TGTGCCAGCAGTCGACAGGCAAATAGCAATCAGCCCCAGCATTTT.

V and J are TRBV19 and TRBJ1-2; D possibly corresponds to TRBD1 (5 bases). The germline V gene encodes CDR1 LNHDA and CDR2 SQIVND (reference sequence). V dropped 1 base and J dropped 2 bases, with 17 bases sitting between them. CDR3 size: 17 residues. The CDR3 nucleotides read TGTGCCAGTAGTATAGGGGGTAGGGGATCGATGAACTATGGCTACACCTTC. Translation: CASSIGGRGSMNYGYTF. The full variable domain, in which reference TRBV19 and TRBJ1-2 provide the parts outside the CDR3, is DGGITQSPKYLFRKEGQNVTLSCEQNLNHDAMYWYRQDPGQGLRLIYYSQIVNDFQKGDIAEGYSVSREKKESFPLTVTSAQKNPTAFYLCASSIGGRGSMNYGYTFGSGTRLTVV.

CDR3 loop: CASSLGQLSYGYTF. CDR3 DNA sequence: TGTGCCAGCAGCTTAGGGCAGTTGTCCTATGGCTACACCTTC. V usage is TRBV11-1 and J usage is TRBJ1-2; D is uncertain. The V end was cut by 1 base, the J end by 4 bases, with 10 bases between. The CDR3 is 14 amino acids. The germline V gene has CDR1 SGHAT and CDR2 FQDESV (reference sequence).

The chain couples TRBV21-1 to TRBJ1-6; the table's D call, TRBD1, has no DNA check behind it. TRBV21-1 is an annotated pseudogene. This CDR3 region has 16 residues. This CDR3 reads CASSSLDSRPYSPLHF. DNA for the CDR3: TGTGCCAGCAGCTCACTGGACAGCAGGCCCTATTCACCCCTCCACTTT.

This clone was seen just once. The CDR3 sequence: CASRDSHNEQFF. Here the CDR3 DNA reads TGCGCCAGCAGGGACTCACACAATGAGCAGTTCTTC. The chain has TRBV10-1 and TRBJ2-1, with D perhaps TRBD2 (5 bases). Looked up from germline, CDR1 is WNHNN and CDR2 is SYGVQD (reference sequence). This CDR3 has 12 amino acids. V lost 6 bases, J lost 5 bases, and 8 bases lay in between.

This sequence joins TRBV25-1 and TRBJ2-1, with a possible D match to TRBD2 (6 bases). Germline V gene sequence: CDR1 MGHDK, CDR2 SYGVNS. This CDR3 is built from 15 residues. The V and J ends lost 3 bases and 3 bases respectively, with 12 bases between them. The DNA of the CDR3 is TGTGCCAGCAGTGAGGCGGGACGCAACTACAATGAGCAGTTCTTC. Translating it yields CASSEAGRNYNEQFF.